Below, 32 T cell receptor beta chains from the same sample are listed, as sequenced in a study of PD-L1 blockade in urothelial cancer. Only in-frame clones appear in the TCRdb table, and some are missing; sequencing was by immunoSEQ multiplex PCR. The sample has more than 15,000 clones, about 89% seen once. Time point noted: pretreatment peripheral blood. The sequencing used PBMCs, collected around atezolizumab (anti-PD-L1) treatment. These receptors all stem from a man aged 65 to 79 with urothelial cancer.

The chain carries TRBV9 and TRBJ1-1; no clear D. Looked up from germline, CDR1 is SGDLS and CDR2 is YYNGEE. This CDR3 contains 13 residues. Trimming removed 0 bases from V and 3 bases from J, with 6 bases in between. Here the CDR3 DNA reads TGTGCCAGCAGCGTAGCTTCCTACACTGAAGCTTTCTTT. Its translation is CASSVASYTEAFF.

This clone turned up a few times. This chain joins TRBV18 and TRBJ1-1; D call uncertain. This CDR3 region has 13 residues. Germline V lookup: CDR1 KGHSH, CDR2 LQKENI. V was shortened by 5 bases and J by 1 base, with 8 bases between the two germline ends. This chain's CDR3 is CASSTDGNTEAFF. The CDR3, as DNA: TGTGCCAGCTCAACAGACGGGAACACTGAAGCTTTCTTT.

This clone was observed a few times. This chain uses TRBV27 with TRBJ1-5; a possible D gene is TRBD1 (5 bases). The V end lost 6 bases, the J end lost 2 bases, and 8 bases lay between the germline ends. CDR3 size: 13 residues. Germline assignment: CDR1 MNHEY and CDR2 SMNVEV (reference sequence). CDR3 bases: TGTGCCAGCAGGGGGCTTGGCAATCAGCCCCAGCATTTT. It codes for CASRGLGNQPQHF.

This clone came up a few times. V is TRBV6-1 and J is TRBJ1-2; no reliable D call. V lost 2 bases and J 14 bases, leaving 18 bases between the germline ends. Germline V gene sequence: CDR1 MNHNS, CDR2 SASEGT. The CDR3 spans 13 residues. The CDR3 sequence: CASSEMEGGRCTF. CDR3 bases: TGTGCCAGCAGTGAAATGGAGGGAGGAAGGTGTACCTTC.

This chain connects TRBV19 to TRBJ2-3; TRBD1 matches at 7 bases. Germline CDR1 and CDR2: LNHDA and SQIVND (reference sequence). The CDR3 totals 18 residues. With V trimmed by 7 bases and J by 2 bases, 18 bases remained unmatched. DNA of the CDR3: TGTGCCAGTAAGGCGGTACCTAGGGACAGTCCATTCACAGATACGCAGTATTTT. Translating it yields CASKAVPRDSPFTDTQYF.

The chain couples TRBV5-4 to TRBJ1-1; D might be TRBD1 (5 bases). Germline values: CDR1 SGHNT, CDR2 YYREEE (reference sequence). Trimming pared 1 base from V and 3 bases from J, leaving 13 bases between. The CDR3 covers 15 residues. CDR3 loop: CASSLTGILHTEAFF. The CDR3, as DNA: TGTGCCAGCAGCTTGACAGGAATTTTGCACACTGAAGCTTTCTTT.

The gene calls are TRBV14 and TRBJ2-7, with D hard to call. V was shortened by 1 base and J by 2 bases, with 6 bases between the two germline ends. Germline values: CDR1 SGHDN, CDR2 FVKESK. The CDR3 runs 13 residues. The CDR3 is CASSQATPYEQYF. The CDR3 region has the DNA TGTGCCAGCAGCCAAGCGACTCCCTACGAGCAGTACTTC.

The rearrangement joins TRBV28 to TRBJ1-2, with TRBD1 matching 8 bases. Germline loops: CDR1 MDHEN, CDR2 SYDVKM. The CDR3 length is 14 residues. V dropped 6 bases and J dropped 5; count of bases not matched to a gene: 8. The CDR3, as DNA: TGTGCCAGCAGATCACAGGGGGTGGTATATGGCTACACCTTC. Translating gives CASRSQGVVYGYTF.

This chain joins TRBV7-8 and TRBJ1-2; no definite D call. The ends were cut back, 5 bases at V and 1 base at J, with 8 bases in the middle. The CDR3 runs 13 residues. Per the germline V gene, CDR1 is SGHVS and CDR2 is FQNEAQ. This chain's CDR3 is CASSPSRNYGYTF. The CDR3 coding sequence is TGTGCCAGCAGCCCCTCCCGTAACTATGGCTACACCTTC.

The chain links TRBV27 to TRBJ1-1; TRBD1 agrees at 11 bases. The CDR3 loop spans 13 amino acids. The ends lost 6 bases at V and 9 bases at J; junction bases unmatched: 6. Germline V gene data show CDR1 as MNHEY and CDR2 as SMNVEV (reference sequence). The CDR3 DNA sequence: TGTGCCAGCAGCCTCGGACAGGGGGCAAAAGCTTTCTTT. Protein: CASSLGQGAKAFF.

The chain has TRBV27 and TRBJ1-2; 7 bases fit TRBD1. The CDR3 sequence is 15 residues long. Germline V CDR1 and CDR2: MNHEY, SMNVEV (reference sequence). After removal of 5 bases from V and 4 bases from J, the junction contained 10 bases not matched to a gene. For the CDR3, the DNA is TGTGCCAGCAGTGAAGCGTGGGACAGAACCTATGGCTACACCTTC. This sequence encodes CASSEAWDRTYGYTF.

CDR3 DNA sequence: TGTGCCAGCAGCTTGATAGGGGCTGAAAACATTCAGTACTTC. Translated: CASSLIGAENIQYF. This chain joins TRBV5-8 and TRBJ2-4, with a possible D match to TRBD1 (5 bases). This CDR3 contains 14 residues. V lost 1 base and J 5 bases, leaving 10 bases between the germline ends. Germline V gene lookup returns CDR1 SGHTS and CDR2 YDEGEE.

The chain recombines TRBV10-2 with TRBJ1-4; 7 bases align to TRBD1. The J segment lost 5 bases and the V segment lost 8 bases, leaving 8 bases of the junction unmatched. Germline V gives CDR1 WSHSY, CDR2 SAAADI. The CDR3 runs to 14 residues. CDR3 coding DNA: TGCGCCAGCGCCTCGCTGGGACAGAATGAAAAACTGTTTTTT. This translates into CASASLGQNEKLFF.

The V call is TRBV2, the J call TRBJ2-7; D perhaps matches TRBD1 (5 bases). Trimming cost V 6 bases and J 0 bases, with 18 bases left between them. The V gene's germline CDR1 is SNHLY and CDR2 FYNNEI. The CDR3 sequence is 16 residues long. This chain's CDR3 is CASSLRPTVSSYEQYF. The DNA for the CDR3 is TGTGCCAGCAGCTTGCGCCCGACAGTTTCCTCCTACGAGCAGTACTTC.

The chain has TRBV29-1 and TRBJ1-5, with D perhaps matching TRBD1 (6 bases). CDR3 size: 15 residues. Trimming pared 4 bases from V and 0 bases from J, leaving 13 bases between. The V gene's germline CDR1 is SQVTM and CDR2 ANQGSEA. The chain's CDR3 is CSVAQGTSSNQPQHF. CDR3 sequence (DNA): TGCAGCGTTGCCCAAGGGACATCTAGCAATCAGCCCCAGCATTTT.

The genes are TRBV11-2 and TRBJ2-7; 12 positions agree with TRBD1. Germline CDR1 reads SGHAT; CDR2 reads FQNNGV. Trimming removed 3 bases from V and 9 bases from J; junction bases left unmatched: 15. The length of the CDR3 is 17 residues. CDR3 nucleotide sequence: TGTGCCAGCAGCTTCCAGCCCGTTGGGACAGGGGGCGTAGTGCAGTACTTC. Translating it yields CASSFQPVGTGGVVQYF.

CDR3 protein: CSVEGTGVYQETQYF. The CDR3 DNA sequence: TGCAGCGTTGAAGGAACGGGGGTTTACCAAGAGACCCAGTACTTC. The gene calls are TRBV29-1 and TRBJ2-5; D is possibly TRBD2 (6 bases). Germline CDR1 and CDR2: SQVTM and ANQGSEA. The CDR3 has 15 amino acids. Trimming pared 1 base from V and 0 bases from J, leaving 12 bases between.

This chain links TRBV7-8 with TRBJ1-1; the D gene is possibly TRBD1 (6 bases). Trimming pared 5 bases from V and 5 bases from J, leaving 9 bases between. The CDR3 loop spans 12 amino acids. Per germline, CDR1 SGHVS and CDR2 FQNEAQ. The CDR3: CASSRRGTEAFF. The CDR3 DNA reads as TGTGCCAGCAGCCGCAGGGGAACTGAAGCTTTCTTT.

The V gene is TRBV28, the J gene TRBJ1-5; D is perhaps TRBD1 (6 bases). Germline CDR1 and CDR2: MDHEN and SYDVKM. The CDR3 covers 14 residues. V dropped 8 bases and J dropped 5 bases, with 16 bases sitting between them. CDR3 region: CASEGEGSYQPQHF. Here the CDR3 DNA reads TGTGCCAGCGAGGGGGAGGGAAGCTATCAGCCCCAGCATTTT.

The chain couples TRBV6-6 to TRBJ2-7, with D possibly being TRBD2 (5 bases). With 2 bases removed from V and 4 bases from J, the gap between germline ends came to 9 bases. The germline CDR1 and CDR2 sequences are MNHNY and SVGAGI (reference sequence). This CDR3 contains 13 residues. CDR3 residues: CASSYPDLYEQYF. The CDR3 DNA reads TGTGCCAGCAGTTACCCGGACTTGTACGAGCAGTACTTC.

V usage is TRBV28 and J usage is TRBJ2-5; 8 bases agree with TRBD2. J gave up 3 bases and V 8 bases, and 11 bases lay outside the gene matches. CDR3 length: 15 amino acids. CDR1 is MDHEN and CDR2 is SYDVKM in the germline V gene. The CDR3 protein is CASLDAGLGKETQYF. CDR3 in DNA: TGTGCCAGCTTAGACGCGGGACTAGGTAAAGAGACCCAGTACTTC.

The chain carries TRBV10-1 and TRBJ2-3, with 7 bases lining up with TRBD2. The CDR3 consists of 15 residues. The trim removed 3 bases at V and 2 bases at J, leaving 5 bases unmatched. Looked up from germline, CDR1 is WNHNN and CDR2 is SYGVQD (reference sequence). The CDR3 sequence: CASSDGSGFTDTQYF. For the CDR3, the DNA is TGCGCCAGCAGTGATGGTAGCGGGTTCACAGATACGCAGTATTTT.

The chain combines TRBV30 with TRBJ1-2; 8 bases are shared with TRBD1. Germline values: CDR1 GTSNPN, CDR2 SVGIG (reference sequence). This CDR3 has 11 amino acids. V shed 3 bases and J 10 bases; nucleotides not matched to a gene: 4. The CDR3 nucleotides are TGTGCCTGGAGGGGGACAGGTCTCTACACCTTC. As protein: CAWRGTGLYTF.

This clone was detected only once. This chain uses TRBV5-1 with TRBJ1-3, with TRBD1 identical over 8 bases. Germline V gives CDR1 SGHRS, CDR2 YFSETQ. Germline trimming cut 3 bases from V and 0 bases from J; bases unmatched to any gene: 11. This CDR3 has 18 residues. The DNA of the CDR3 is TGCGCCAGCAGCTCCCCTCCGGGGACAGGATACTCTGGAAACACCATATATTTT. Translation: CASSSPPGTGYSGNTIYF. Together with reference TRBV5-1 and TRBJ1-3, the CDR3 gives the full variable domain: KAGVTQTPRYLIKTRGQQVTLSCSPISGHRSVSWYQQTPGQGLQFLFEYFSETQRNKGNFPGRFSGRQFSNSRSEMNVSTLELGDSALYLCASSSPPGTGYSGNTIYFGEGSWLTVV.

This chain uses TRBV2 with TRBJ2-7; 7 positions agree with TRBD1. Germline-derived CDR1 and CDR2 are SNHLY and FYNNEI. With 5 bases clipped from V and 5 bases from J, the junction kept 9 bases outside the gene matches. The CDR3 totals 14 residues. The chain's CDR3 is CASSIRQTGNEQYF. As DNA, the CDR3 is TGTGCCAGCAGTATCCGTCAGACAGGGAACGAGCAGTACTTC.

This rearrangement joins TRBV5-1 to TRBJ1-1, with D maybe TRBD1 (5 bases). Germline V CDR1 and CDR2: SGHRS, YFSETQ. The CDR3 has 14 amino acids. V was clipped by 6 bases and J by 3 bases, with 15 bases between them. The CDR3 nucleotides are TGCGCCAGCACCGCTTGGTCGGGGGACACTGAAGCTTTCTTT. Its translation: CASTAWSGDTEAFF.

The chain combines TRBV5-4 with TRBJ2-7; possible D gene TRBD2, 5 bases. The V gene's germline CDR1 is SGHNT and CDR2 YYREEE (reference sequence). The ends were cut back, 4 bases at V and 0 bases at J, with 11 bases in the middle. The CDR3 is 14 residues long. CDR3 sequence reads: CASSTTRASYEQYF. CDR3 DNA sequence: TGTGCCAGCAGCACCACGCGGGCCTCCTACGAGCAGTACTTC.

This chain links TRBV28 with TRBJ1-6, with 9 positions matching TRBD1. The V gene end was trimmed by 6 bases and the J gene end by 10 bases; junction bases not matched to a gene: 7. Germline V gene data show CDR1 as MDHEN and CDR2 as SYDVKM. CDR3 length: 14 amino acids. CDR3 sequence: CASSRDRALSPLHF. The CDR3 DNA reads TGTGCCAGCAGCCGGGACAGGGCGTTGTCACCCCTCCACTTT.

The chain is built from TRBV6-5 and TRBJ1-4, with D perhaps TRBD1 (5 bases). Germline V lookup: CDR1 MNHEY, CDR2 SVGAGI. The V end lost 6 bases, the J end lost 0 bases, and 11 bases lay between the germline ends. CDR3 length: 15 amino acids. CDR3 nucleotides: TGTGCCAGCAGAACGTTGACAGCAACTAATGAAAAACTGTTTTTT. Its translation: CASRTLTATNEKLFF.

This chain uses TRBV28 with TRBJ2-7; tentative D call: TRBD1 (8 bases). CDR1 and CDR2 from the germline V gene are MDHEN and SYDVKM. This CDR3 has 14 amino acids. Trimming pared 5 bases from V and 3 bases from J, leaving 14 bases between. CDR3 residues: CASSLDREGYEQYF. Here the CDR3 DNA reads TGTGCCAGCAGTCTGGACAGGGAGGGCTACGAGCAGTACTTC.

The rearrangement uses TRBV12-5 and TRBJ1-5; D ambiguous. The CDR3 is made up of 17 amino acids. Between the trimmed V and J ends, which lost 0 bases and 0 bases, there was a span of 12 bases. Germline V lookup: CDR1 LGHNT, CDR2 FRNRAP. The CDR3 DNA follows: TGTGCTAGTGGTTTGGTATTACAGCACCATAGCAATCAGCCCCAGCATTTT. Protein: CASGLVLQHHSNQPQHF. Full variable domain (outside the CDR3, taken from reference TRBV12-5 and TRBJ1-5): DARVTQTPRHKVTEMGQEVTMRCQPILGHNTVFWYRQTMMQGLELLAYFRNRAPLDDSGMPKDRFSAEMPDATLATLKIQPSEPRDSAVYFCASGLVLQHHSNQPQHFGDGTRLSIL.

This chain uses TRBV7-9 with TRBJ2-5; D is undetermined. Germline V CDR1 and CDR2: SEHNR, FQNEAQ (reference sequence). V lost 7 bases and J lost 2, with 8 bases in between. CDR3 size: 12 residues. The CDR3 DNA follows: TGTGCCAGCAACGGTCCGCAAGAGACCCAGTACTTC. Translated: CASNGPQETQYF.